Below are 18 T cell receptor beta chains sequenced from a single sample in a study of OX40 agonist ivuxolimab in advanced cancers. Measured with immunoSEQ multiplex PCR; TCRdb has only the in-frame clones, and not every one. The table includes about 34,000 clones, about nine tenths detected once. Material: CD4+ or CD8+ T cells sorted from blood, obtained in a trial of the OX40 agonist ivuxolimab. The source of these receptors is an adult with an advanced solid tumor such as melanoma, head and neck, liver or kidney cancer.

The chain links TRBV10-3 to TRBJ2-3; TRBD2 matches 10 bases. CDR3 length: 14 residues. In germline, CDR1 is ENHRY, CDR2 SYGVKD. The trim removed 5 bases at V and 2 bases at J, leaving 1 base unmatched. CDR3 nucleotide sequence: TGTGCCATCAGTCTAGCGGGAGACACAGATACGCAGTATTTT. Translating it yields CAISLAGDTDTQYF.

This chain joins TRBV6-1 and TRBJ1-5, with D possibly TRBD1 on 6 matching bases. V gave up 2 bases and J gave up 3 bases, with 14 bases separating them. The germline gives CDR1 MNHNS, CDR2 SASEGT. This CDR3 has 16 residues. CDR3 in DNA: TGTGCCAGCAGTGAACAACAGGGTTTCTACAATCAGCCCCAGCATTTT. It is translated as CASSEQQGFYNQPQHF.

This clone was counted a few times. V gene TRBV4-3 combines with J gene TRBJ2-7; D perhaps matches TRBD1 (5 bases). The length of the CDR3 is 14 residues. The V end was cut by 3 bases, the J end by 2 bases, with 11 bases between. Germline V CDR1 and CDR2: LGHNA, YSLEER. CDR3: CASSHTTEAYEQYF. As DNA, the CDR3 is TGCGCCAGCAGCCACACGACAGAGGCCTACGAGCAGTACTTC.

V is TRBV19 and J is TRBJ2-4; D call uncertain. Per germline, CDR1 LNHDA and CDR2 SQIVND (reference sequence). The V and J ends lost 2 bases and 0 bases respectively, with 14 bases between them. This CDR3 region has 17 residues. DNA for the CDR3: TGTGCCAGTAGTATATCCGGCAGATACTTAGCCAAAAACATTCAGTACTTC. Protein product: CASSISGRYLAKNIQYF. The full variable domain, in which reference TRBV19 and TRBJ2-4 provide the parts outside the CDR3, is DGGITQSPKYLFRKEGQNVTLSCEQNLNHDAMYWYRQDPGQGLRLIYYSQIVNDFQKGDIAEGYSVSREKKESFPLTVTSAQKNPTAFYLCASSISGRYLAKNIQYFGAGTRLSVL.

The chain joins TRBV28 to TRBJ1-3; 10 bases agree with TRBD1. V was clipped by 5 bases and J by 8 bases; unmatched bases: 9. CDR3 length equals 15 residues. Germline values: CDR1 MDHEN, CDR2 SYDVKM. CDR3 loop: CASSTDRGRRDTIYF. The CDR3 DNA sequence: TGTGCCAGCAGTACAGACAGGGGGCGTCGGGACACCATATATTTT.

V is TRBV5-4 and J is TRBJ2-7; TRBD1 might be the D (6 bases). The CDR3 runs 13 residues. CDR1 and CDR2 (germline): SGHNT, YYREEE (reference sequence). Trimming cost V 0 bases and J 7 bases, with 11 bases left between them. The CDR3 is CASSLEQGREQYF. Written as DNA, the CDR3 is TGTGCCAGCAGCTTGGAACAGGGTAGGGAGCAGTACTTC.

The chain uses TRBV6-1 and TRBJ1-1, with a weak D call TRBD1 (5 bases). Trimming shortened V by 1 base and J by 4 bases, and 10 bases separated the two germline ends. The germline V gene has CDR1 MNHNS and CDR2 SASEGT. CDR3 length equals 14 residues. The CDR3 DNA follows: TGTGCCAGCAGTGAAGGTCCCGGGGGCACTGAAGCTTTCTTT. The encoded protein is CASSEGPGGTEAFF.

The chain has TRBV18 and TRBJ2-5; 11 positions match TRBD2. The assigned J gene may be wrong: the sequence end matches TRBJ2-7 better. Germline V gene data show CDR1 as KGHSH and CDR2 as LQKENI. The CDR3 runs to 17 residues. The CDR3 DNA follows: TGTGCCAGCTCACCACAACTAGCGGGAGAGAGGTCCTACGAGCAGTACTTC. This codes for CASSPQLAGERSYEQYF.

This clone was detected once. This chain joins TRBV10-3 and TRBJ1-1; no clear D. Deletions cut 11 bases from V and 3 bases from J, with 10 bases between. The germline V gene has CDR1 ENHRY and CDR2 SYGVKD. The CDR3 covers 11 residues. The CDR3 bases are TGTGCCTCGAGTGATGACACTGAAGCTTTCTTT. Its translation is CASSDDTEAFF.

This clone was picked up one time. V is TRBV5-1 and J is TRBJ2-5; D uncertain. Germline assignment: CDR1 SGHRS and CDR2 YFSETQ. The V end lost 1 base, the J end lost 1 base, and 8 bases lay between the germline ends. CDR3 size: 14 residues. This CDR3 is CASSLIQPQETQYF. The CDR3 DNA follows: TGCGCCAGCAGCTTGATACAGCCCCAAGAGACCCAGTACTTC.

The J gene is TRBJ1-5, the V gene TRBV4-1; TRBD1 aligns across 7 bases. Germline values: CDR1 MGHRA, CDR2 YSYEKL. This CDR3 region has 14 residues. The trim removed 9 bases at V and 9 bases at J, leaving 14 bases unmatched. CDR3 in amino acids: CASSGMAGGGPQHF. In DNA, the CDR3 is TGCGCCAGTAGCGGAATGGCAGGGGGTGGGCCCCAGCATTTT.

V and J are TRBV11-2 and TRBJ2-7; the D gene is possibly TRBD2 (6 bases). With 3 bases removed from V and 6 bases from J, the gap between germline ends came to 15 bases. The CDR3 is made up of 14 amino acids. Germline V CDR1 and CDR2: SGHAT, FQNNGV. CDR3 amino acids: CASSFSGLRGEQYF. The CDR3 DNA reads as TGTGCCAGCAGCTTTTCGGGACTCCGAGGCGAGCAGTACTTC.

This rearrangement joins TRBV11-2 to TRBJ2-7; D might be TRBD1 or TRBD2, each matching 6 bases. The germline V gene encodes CDR1 SGHAT and CDR2 FQNNGV. V was clipped by 3 bases and J by 2 bases, with 14 bases between them. CDR3 size: 15 residues. As DNA, the CDR3 is TGTGCCAGCAGCTTCGTGCAGGGGAGGCCCTACGAGCAGTACTTC. The encoded protein is CASSFVQGRPYEQYF.

The CDR3 spells CSVVGTSGTPSSYNEQFF. The CDR3 coding sequence is TGCAGCGTTGTCGGGACTAGCGGGACTCCGAGCTCCTACAATGAGCAGTTCTTC. The rearrangement uses TRBV29-1 and TRBJ2-1; 13 bases line up with TRBD2. This CDR3 contains 18 residues. Trimming took 4 bases from V and 0 from J; bases not matched to a gene: 9. From germline, CDR1 is SQVTM and CDR2 ANQGSEA.

This clone has just a few counts. The chain recombines TRBV27 with TRBJ1-3; no definite D call. This CDR3 contains 13 residues. Germline CDR1 is MNHEY and CDR2 is SMNVEV (reference sequence). The V and J ends lost 3 bases and 0 bases respectively, with 3 bases between them. CDR3 amino acids: CASSFTSGNTIYF. The CDR3 DNA is TGTGCCAGCAGTTTCACCTCTGGAAACACCATATATTTT.

The chain has TRBV4-3 and TRBJ2-3; 9 bases fit TRBD2. From germline, CDR1 is LGHNA and CDR2 YSLEER. The J segment lost 3 bases and the V segment lost 1 base, leaving 5 bases of the junction unmatched. The CDR3 is 16 residues long. The CDR3 loop reads CASSQGSGGITDTQYF. The CDR3 coding sequence is TGCGCCAGCAGCCAAGGTAGCGGGGGCATTACAGATACGCAGTATTTT.

V usage is TRBV5-5 and J usage is TRBJ2-3; perhaps TRBD2 as D (6 bases). The CDR3 spans 16 residues. Germline loops: CDR1 SGHKS, CDR2 YYEKEE (reference sequence). Trimming cost V 4 bases and J 2 bases, with 17 bases left between them. The CDR3 DNA sequence: TGTGCCAGCAGCCAAGAGCAGGGAGGCGTCACAGATACGCAGTATTTT. This gives the protein CASSQEQGGVTDTQYF.

This clone was seen once. This rearrangement joins TRBV5-4 to TRBJ2-3, with D perhaps TRBD2 (5 bases). The V end lost 1 base, the J end lost 11 bases, and 14 bases lay between the germline ends. Germline CDR1 and CDR2: SGHNT and YYREEE (reference sequence). The CDR3 contains 13 residues. The CDR3, as DNA: TGTGCCAGCAGCTTGACCGGGATTGGAGAGCAGTATTTT. Translating it yields CASSLTGIGEQYF. Drawing the rest from reference TRBV5-4 and TRBJ2-3, the complete variable domain is ETGVTQSPTHLIKTRGQQVTLRCSSQSGHNTVSWYQQALGQGPQFIFQYYREEENGRGNFPPRFSGLQFPNYSSELNVNALELDDSALYLCASSLTGIGEQYFGPGTRLTVL.